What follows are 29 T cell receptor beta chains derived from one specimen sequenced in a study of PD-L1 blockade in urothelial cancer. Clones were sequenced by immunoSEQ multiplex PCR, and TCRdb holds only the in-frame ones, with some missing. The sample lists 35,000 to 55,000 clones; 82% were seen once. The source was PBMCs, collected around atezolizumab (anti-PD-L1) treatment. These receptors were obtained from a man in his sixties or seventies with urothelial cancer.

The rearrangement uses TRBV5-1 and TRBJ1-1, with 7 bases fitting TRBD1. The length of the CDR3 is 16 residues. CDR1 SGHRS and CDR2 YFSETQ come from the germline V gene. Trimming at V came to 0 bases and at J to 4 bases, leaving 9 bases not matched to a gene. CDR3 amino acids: CASSLVSAGGITEAFF. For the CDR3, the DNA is TGCGCCAGCAGCTTGGTCTCGGCAGGGGGGATCACTGAAGCTTTCTTT.

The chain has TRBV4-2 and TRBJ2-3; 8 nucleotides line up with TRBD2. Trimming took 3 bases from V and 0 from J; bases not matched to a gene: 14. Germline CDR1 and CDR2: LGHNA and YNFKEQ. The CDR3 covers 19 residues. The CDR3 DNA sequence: TGTGCCAGCAGCCACCAAGCGGGGGCGGGCCCAACTAGCACAGATACGCAGTATTTT. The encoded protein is CASSHQAGAGPTSTDTQYF.

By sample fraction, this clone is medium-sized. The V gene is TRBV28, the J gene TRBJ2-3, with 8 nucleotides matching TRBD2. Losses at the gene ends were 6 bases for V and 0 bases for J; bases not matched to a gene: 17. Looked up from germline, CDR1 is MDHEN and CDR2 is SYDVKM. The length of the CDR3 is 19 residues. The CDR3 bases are TGTGCCAGCAGCCCTGCCCCTGGAACTAGCGGAACTAGCACAGATACGCAGTATTTT. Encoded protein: CASSPAPGTSGTSTDTQYF.

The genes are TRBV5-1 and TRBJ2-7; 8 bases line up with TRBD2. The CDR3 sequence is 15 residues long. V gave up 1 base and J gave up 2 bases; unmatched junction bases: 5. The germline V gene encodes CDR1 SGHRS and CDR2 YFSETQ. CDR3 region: CASSLQRGPTYEQYF. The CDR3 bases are TGCGCCAGCAGCTTGCAGCGGGGGCCCACCTACGAGCAGTACTTC.

CDR3 sequence (DNA): TGTGCCAGCAGCCGAGGCCCTAACTACGAGCAGTACTTC. It specifies CASSRGPNYEQYF. The V call is TRBV28, the J call TRBJ2-7, with unresolved D. CDR3 length: 13 amino acids. V shed 6 bases and J shed 3 bases, with 12 bases lying between them. From germline, CDR1 is MDHEN and CDR2 SYDVKM.

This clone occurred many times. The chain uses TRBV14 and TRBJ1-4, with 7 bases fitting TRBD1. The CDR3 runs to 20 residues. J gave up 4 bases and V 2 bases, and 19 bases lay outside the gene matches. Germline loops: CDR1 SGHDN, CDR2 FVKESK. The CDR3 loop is CASSQRVGGGYLINNEKLFF. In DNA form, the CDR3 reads TGTGCCAGCAGCCAAAGGGTCGGAGGGGGCTATCTGATTAATAATGAAAAACTGTTTTTT.

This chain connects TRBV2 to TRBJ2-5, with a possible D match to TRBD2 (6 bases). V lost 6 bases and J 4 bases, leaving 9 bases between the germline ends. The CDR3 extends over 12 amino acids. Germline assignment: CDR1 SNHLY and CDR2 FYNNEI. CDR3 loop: CASSPGGETQYF. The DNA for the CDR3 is TGTGCCAGCAGCCCCGGGGGAGAGACCCAGTACTTC.

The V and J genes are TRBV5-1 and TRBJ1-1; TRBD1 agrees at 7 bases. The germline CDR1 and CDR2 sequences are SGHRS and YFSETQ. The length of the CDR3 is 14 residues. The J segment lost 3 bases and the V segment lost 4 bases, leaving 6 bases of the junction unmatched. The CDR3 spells CASSAGGDDTEAFF. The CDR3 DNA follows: TGCGCCAGCAGCGCAGGGGGAGACGACACTGAAGCTTTCTTT.

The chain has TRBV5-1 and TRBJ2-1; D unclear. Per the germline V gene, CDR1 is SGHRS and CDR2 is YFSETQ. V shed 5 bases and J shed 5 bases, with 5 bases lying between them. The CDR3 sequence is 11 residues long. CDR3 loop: CASRNNNEQFF. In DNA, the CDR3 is TGCGCCAGCAGAAATAACAATGAGCAGTTCTTC.

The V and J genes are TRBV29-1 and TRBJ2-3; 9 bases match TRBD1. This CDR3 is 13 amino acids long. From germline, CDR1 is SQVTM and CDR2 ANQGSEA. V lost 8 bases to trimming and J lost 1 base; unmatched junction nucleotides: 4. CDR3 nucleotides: TGCAGCAGTACAGGGGGCGGCACAGATACGCAGTATTTT. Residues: CSSTGGGTDTQYF.

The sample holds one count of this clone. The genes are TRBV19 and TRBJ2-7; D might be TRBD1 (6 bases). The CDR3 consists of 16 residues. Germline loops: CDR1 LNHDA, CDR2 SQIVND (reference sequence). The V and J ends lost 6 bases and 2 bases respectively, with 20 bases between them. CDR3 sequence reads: CASRSLLQGAPYEQYF. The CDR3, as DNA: TGTGCCAGTAGATCACTGCTACAGGGAGCACCCTACGAGCAGTACTTC.

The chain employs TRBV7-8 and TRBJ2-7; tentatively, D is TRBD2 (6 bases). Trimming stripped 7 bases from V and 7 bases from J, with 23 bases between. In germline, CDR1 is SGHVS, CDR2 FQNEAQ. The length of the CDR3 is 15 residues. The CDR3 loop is CASTHYEASGGEQYF. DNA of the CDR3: TGTGCCAGCACCCATTACGAGGCCTCCGGGGGAGAGCAGTACTTC.

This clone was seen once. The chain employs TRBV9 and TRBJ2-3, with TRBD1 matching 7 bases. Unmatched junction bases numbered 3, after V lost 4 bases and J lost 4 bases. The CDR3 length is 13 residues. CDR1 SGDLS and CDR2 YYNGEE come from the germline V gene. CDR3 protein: CASSLQGPDTQYF. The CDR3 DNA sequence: TGTGCCAGCAGCTTACAGGGGCCAGATACGCAGTATTTT.

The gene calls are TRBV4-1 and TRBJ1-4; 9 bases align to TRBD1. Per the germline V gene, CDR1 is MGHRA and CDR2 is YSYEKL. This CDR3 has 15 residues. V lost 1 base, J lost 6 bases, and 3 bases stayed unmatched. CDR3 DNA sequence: TGCGCCAGCAGCCAAGGGACAGGGGAGTATGAAAAACTGTTTTTT. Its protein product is CASSQGTGEYEKLFF.

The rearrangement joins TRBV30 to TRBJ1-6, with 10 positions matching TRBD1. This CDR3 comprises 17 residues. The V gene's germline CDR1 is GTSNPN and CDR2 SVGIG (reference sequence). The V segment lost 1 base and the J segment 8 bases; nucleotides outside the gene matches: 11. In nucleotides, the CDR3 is TGTGCCTGGAGTGCATTCACCCCCGGGACAGGGGATTCACCCCTCCACTTT. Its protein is CAWSAFTPGTGDSPLHF.

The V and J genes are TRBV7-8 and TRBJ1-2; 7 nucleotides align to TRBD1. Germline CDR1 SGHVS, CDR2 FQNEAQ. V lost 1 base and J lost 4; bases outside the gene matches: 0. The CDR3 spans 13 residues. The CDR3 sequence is CASSLDRGYGYTF. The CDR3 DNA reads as TGTGCCAGCAGCTTAGACAGGGGCTATGGCTACACCTTC.

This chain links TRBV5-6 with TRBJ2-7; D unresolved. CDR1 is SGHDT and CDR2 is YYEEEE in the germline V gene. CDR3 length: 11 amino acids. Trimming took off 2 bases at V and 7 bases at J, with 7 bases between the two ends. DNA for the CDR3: TGTGCCAGCAGCTTTGCGAGGGAGCAGTACTTC. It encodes CASSFAREQYF.

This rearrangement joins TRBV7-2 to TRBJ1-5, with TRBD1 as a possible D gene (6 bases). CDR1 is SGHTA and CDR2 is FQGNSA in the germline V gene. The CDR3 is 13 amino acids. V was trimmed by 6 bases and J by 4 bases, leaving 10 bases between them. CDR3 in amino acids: CASSEGVNQPQHF. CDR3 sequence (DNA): TGTGCCAGCAGTGAGGGGGTGAATCAGCCCCAGCATTTT.

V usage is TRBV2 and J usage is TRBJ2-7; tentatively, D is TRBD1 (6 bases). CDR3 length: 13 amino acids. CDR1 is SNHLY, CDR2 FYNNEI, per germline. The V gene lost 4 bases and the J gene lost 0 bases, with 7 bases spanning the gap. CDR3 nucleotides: TGTGCCAGCAGTGTACAGGGCTCCTACGAGCAGTACTTC. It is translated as CASSVQGSYEQYF.

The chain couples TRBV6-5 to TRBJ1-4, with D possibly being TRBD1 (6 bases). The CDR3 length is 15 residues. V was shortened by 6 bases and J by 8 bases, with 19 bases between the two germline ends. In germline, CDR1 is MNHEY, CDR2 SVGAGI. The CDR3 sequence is CASSARGGLQEKLFF. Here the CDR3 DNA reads TGTGCCAGCAGCGCTAGGGGGGGGCTTCAAGAAAAACTGTTTTTT.

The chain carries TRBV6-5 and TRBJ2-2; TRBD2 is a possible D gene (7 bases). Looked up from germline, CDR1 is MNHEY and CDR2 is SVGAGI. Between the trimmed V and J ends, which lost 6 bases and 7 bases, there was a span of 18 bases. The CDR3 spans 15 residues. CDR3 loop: CASSLERGGYGELFF. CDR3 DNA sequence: TGTGCCAGCAGCCTCGAGAGGGGGGGCTACGGGGAGCTGTTTTTT.

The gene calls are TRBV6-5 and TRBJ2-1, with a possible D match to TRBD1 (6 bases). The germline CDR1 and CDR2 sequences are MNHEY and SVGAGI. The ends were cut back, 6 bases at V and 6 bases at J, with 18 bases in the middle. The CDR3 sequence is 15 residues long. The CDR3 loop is CASSLTQGSVNEQFF. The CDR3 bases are TGTGCCAGCAGCCTGACACAGGGATCGGTCAATGAGCAGTTCTTC.

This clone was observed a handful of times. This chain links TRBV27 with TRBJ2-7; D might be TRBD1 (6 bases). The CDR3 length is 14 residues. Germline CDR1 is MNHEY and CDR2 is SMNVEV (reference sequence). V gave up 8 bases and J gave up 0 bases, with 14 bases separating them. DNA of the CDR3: TGTGCCAGCGCCCGGGACACCCTCTCCTACGAGCAGTACTTC. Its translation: CASARDTLSYEQYF.

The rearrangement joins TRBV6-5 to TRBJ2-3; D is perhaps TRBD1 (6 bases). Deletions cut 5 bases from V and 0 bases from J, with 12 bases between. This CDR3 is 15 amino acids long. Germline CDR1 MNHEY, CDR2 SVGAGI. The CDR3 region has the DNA TGTGCCAGCAGTAGGGGGACATCTAGCACAGATACGCAGTATTTT. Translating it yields CASSRGTSSTDTQYF.

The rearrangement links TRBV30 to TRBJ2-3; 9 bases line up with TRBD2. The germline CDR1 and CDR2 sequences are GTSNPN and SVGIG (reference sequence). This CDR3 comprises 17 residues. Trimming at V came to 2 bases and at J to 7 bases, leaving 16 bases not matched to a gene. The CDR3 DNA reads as TGTGCCTGGAGTCCACCTCCGGGGCGGGGGGGCCGAAATACGCAGTATTTT. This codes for CAWSPPPGRGGRNTQYF.

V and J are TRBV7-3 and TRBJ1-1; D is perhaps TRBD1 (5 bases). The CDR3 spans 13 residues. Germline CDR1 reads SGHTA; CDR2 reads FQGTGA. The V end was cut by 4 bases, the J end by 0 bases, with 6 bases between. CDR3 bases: TGTGCCAGCAGCTCGACAGTGAACACTGAAGCTTTCTTT. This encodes CASSSTVNTEAFF.

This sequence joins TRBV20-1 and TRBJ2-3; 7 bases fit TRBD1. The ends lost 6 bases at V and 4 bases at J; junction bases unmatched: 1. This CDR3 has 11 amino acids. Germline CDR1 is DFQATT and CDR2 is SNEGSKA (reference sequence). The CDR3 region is CSATGPDTQYF. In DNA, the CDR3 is TGCAGTGCGACAGGGCCAGATACGCAGTATTTT.

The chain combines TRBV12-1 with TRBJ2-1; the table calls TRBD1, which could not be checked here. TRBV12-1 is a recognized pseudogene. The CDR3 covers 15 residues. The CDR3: CASSSRDREYNEQFF. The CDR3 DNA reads TGTGCCAGCAGCTCCAGGGACAGAGAATACAATGAGCAGTTCTTC.

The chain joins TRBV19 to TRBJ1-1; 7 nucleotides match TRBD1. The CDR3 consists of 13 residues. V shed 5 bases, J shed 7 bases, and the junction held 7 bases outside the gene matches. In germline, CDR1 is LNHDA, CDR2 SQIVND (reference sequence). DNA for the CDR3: TGTGCCAGTAGTGTTACAGGGGTTGGTGAAGCTTTCTTT. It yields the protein CASSVTGVGEAFF.